These T cell receptor beta chains were read from a single sample in a study of patients and donors after allogeneic stem cell transplantation. Using its own MiXCR run on the RT-PCR reads, TCRdb lists one record per CDR3 protein. Found here are roughly 880,000 distinct CDR3 sequences, about 20% of them singletons; the top ten hold 5% to 6.5%. The sample was blood, either unsorted or a sorted T cell fraction (not recorded which). The receptors were gathered from a human donor who was either an allogeneic HSCT recipient or a stem cell or donor lymphocyte infusion donor (not recorded which). It is not recorded whose cells these are; they may come from a transplant donor. Both conserved end residues are part of each CDR3. A D gene is named only where the DNA matches it firmly. Rows give clone size only sometimes, using once, few, many, or a class for an expanded clone.

D: TRBD1
V: TRBV18
J: TRBJ1-2
size: few
CDR3: CASSPVPGQGDYGYTF
DNA: TGTGCCAGCTCACCGGTACCGGGACAGGGGGACTATGGCTACACCTTC

D: NA
V: TRBV20-1
J: TRBJ1-4
size: few
CDR3: CSARDAGPNEKLFF
DNA: TGCAGTGCTAGAGACGCAGGGCCTAATGAAAAACTGTTTTTT

D: NA
V: TRBV5-6
J: TRBJ1-2
size: few
CDR3: CASSTGHKANYGYTF
DNA: TGTGCCAGCAGCACGGGACACAAAGCTAACTATGGCTACACCTTC

D: NA
V: TRBV7-9
J: TRBJ2-1
size: many
CDR3: CASRLGGNEQFF
DNA: TGTGCCAGCAGACTTGGGGGCAATGAGCAGTTCTTC

D: NA
V: TRBV7-3
J: TRBJ2-1
size: NA
CDR3: CASSPLRTIHEQFF
DNA: TGTGCCAGCAGCCCTCTTAGGACAATCCATGAGCAGTTCTTC

D: NA
V: TRBV3-1
J: TRBJ1-2
size: NA
CDR3: CASSLGTTDGYTF
DNA: TGTGCCAGCAGCCTAGGGACAACCGATGGCTACACCTTC

D: NA
V: TRBV11-2
J: TRBJ2-3
size: NA
CDR3: CASSYSSSDTQYF
DNA: TGTGCCAGCAGCTACAGTTCCAGCGATACGCAGTATTTT

D: TRBD1
V: TRBV5-1
J: TRBJ2-7
size: NA
CDR3: CASSLEGDRVEQYF
DNA: TGCGCCAGCAGCTTGGAGGGGGACAGGGTCGAGCAGTACTTC

D: NA
V: TRBV12-3/TRBV12-4
J: TRBJ1-1
size: NA
CDR3: CASRWGGNTEAFF
DNA: TGTGCCAGCCGTTGGGGCGGGAACACTGAAGCTTTCTTT

D: NA
V: TRBV12-5
J: TRBJ1-2
size: few
CDR3: CASGLYYGYTF
DNA: TGTGCTAGTGGTTTGTACTATGGCTACACCTTC

D: NA
V: TRBV28
J: TRBJ2-7
size: many
CDR3: CASSLERYSYEQYF
DNA: TGTGCCAGCAGTCTCGAGCGGTACTCCTACGAGCAGTACTTC

D: NA
V: TRBV9
J: TRBJ2-5
size: NA
CDR3: CASSVGPAETQYF
DNA: TGTGCCAGCAGCGTGGGGCCGGCCGAGACCCAGTACTTC

D: NA
V: TRBV7-6
J: TRBJ1-5
size: NA
CDR3: CASSPWAGVLNQPQHF
DNA: TGTGCCAGCAGCCCCTGGGCTGGGGTCCTCAATCAGCCCCAGCATTTT

D: NA
V: TRBV12-3/TRBV12-4
J: TRBJ2-1
size: few
CDR3: CASRAIRGSSYNEQFF
DNA: TGTGCCAGCAGAGCAATCCGGGGAAGCTCCTACAATGAGCAGTTCTTC

D: NA
V: TRBV10-3
J: TRBJ1-2
size: few
CDR3: CAISVGEGNYGYTF
DNA: TGTGCCATCAGTGTAGGAGAAGGGAACTATGGCTACACCTTC

D: NA
V: TRBV28
J: TRBJ1-3
size: NA
CDR3: CASSLFGQLSSGNTIYF
DNA: TGTGCCAGCAGTTTGTTTGGGCAGCTTAGCTCTGGAAACACCATATATTTT

D: NA
V: TRBV2
J: TRBJ1-3
size: few
CDR3: CASSEGGNGNTIYF
DNA: TGTGCCAGCAGTGAAGGGGGAAATGGAAACACCATATATTTT

D: NA
V: TRBV6-2/TRBV6-3
J: TRBJ2-6
size: few
CDR3: CASSYSLTGFISGANVLTF
DNA: TGTGCCAGCAGTTACTCGTTAACAGGATTTATCTCTGGGGCCAACGTCCTGACTTTC

D: NA
V: TRBV5-1
J: TRBJ1-2
size: NA
CDR3: CASSSLSLDRGVGGYTF
DNA: TGCGCCAGCAGCTCGTTGTCTTTGGACAGAGGAGTTGGTGGCTACACCTTC

D: TRBD1
V: TRBV12-3/TRBV12-4
J: TRBJ2-2
size: NA
CDR3: CASSKGQGRTGELFF
DNA: TGTGCCAGCAGTAAGGGACAGGGAAGGACCGGGGAGCTGTTTTTT

D: TRBD2
V: TRBV7-2
J: TRBJ2-3
size: few
CDR3: CASTSRLAGTDTQYF
DNA: TGTGCCAGCACCTCAAGACTAGCGGGCACAGATACGCAGTATTTT

D: TRBD1
V: TRBV7-7
J: TRBJ1-1
size: few
CDR3: CASSLACRVLAGGHTEAFF
DNA: TGTGCCAGCAGCTTAGCTTGTCGGGTATTGGCAGGGGGCCACACTGAAGCTTTCTTT

D: NA
V: TRBV5-6
J: TRBJ2-1
size: many
CDR3: CASSLGDGEQFF
DNA: TGTGCCAGCAGCTTGGGAGACGGTGAGCAGTTCTTC

D: TRBD1
V: TRBV7-3
J: TRBJ1-1
size: NA
CDR3: CASSSTGGENTEAFF
DNA: TGTGCCAGCAGCTCGACAGGGGGCGAGAACACTGAAGCTTTCTTT

D: TRBD2
V: TRBV6-1
J: TRBJ2-5
size: few
CDR3: CASIRAGAGETQYF
DNA: TGTGCCAGCATCCGAGCGGGAGCGGGAGAGACCCAGTACTTC

D: NA
V: TRBV9
J: TRBJ1-2
size: many
CDR3: CASRIGDTF
DNA: TGTGCCAGCAGGATAGGGGACACCTTC

D: NA
V: TRBV20-1
J: TRBJ2-3
size: once
CDR3: CSVRGNQDTQYF
DNA: TGCAGTGTTAGGGGGAATCAAGATACGCAGTATTTT

D: NA
V: TRBV21-1
J: TRBJ1-3
size: few
CDR3: CASSKSDRVADTIYF
DNA: TGTGCCAGCAGCAAATCCGACAGGGTGGCGGACACCATATATTTT

D: NA
V: TRBV15
J: TRBJ1-1
size: NA
CDR3: CATSRDGRFAEAFF
DNA: TGTGCCACCAGCAGAGATGGGAGGTTTGCTGAAGCTTTCTTT

D: NA
V: TRBV7-6
J: TRBJ2-1
size: NA
CDR3: CASSLGGPTYNEQFF
DNA: TGTGCCAGCAGCTTAGGCGGACCTACCTACAATGAGCAGTTCTTC

D: NA
V: TRBV10-3
J: TRBJ1-2
size: NA
CDR3: CAISEKGWDGYTF
DNA: TGTGCCATCAGTGAGAAGGGATGGGATGGCTACACCTTC

D: TRBD1
V: TRBV4-1
J: TRBJ1-2
size: NA
CDR3: CASSQEVDRAYGYTF
DNA: TGCGCCAGCAGCCAAGAGGTTGACAGGGCCTATGGCTACACCTTC

D: NA
V: TRBV7-9
J: TRBJ1-1
size: few
CDR3: CASSSFIVRKGTEAFF
DNA: TGTGCCAGCAGTTCCTTCATTGTACGCAAGGGCACTGAAGCTTTCTTT

D: NA
V: TRBV12-5
J: TRBJ2-1
size: NA
CDR3: CASGLWDYNEQFF
DNA: TGTGCTAGTGGTTTGTGGGACTACAATGAGCAGTTCTTC

D: NA
V: TRBV6-2/TRBV6-3
J: TRBJ1-1
size: few
CDR3: CASTPRGELRNTEAFF
DNA: TGTGCCAGCACCCCACGGGGGGAATTGCGGAACACTGAAGCTTTCTTT

D: NA
V: TRBV3-1
J: TRBJ2-2
size: few
CDR3: CASSQEALLATGELFF
DNA: TGTGCCAGCAGCCAAGAGGCGTTACTAGCAACCGGGGAGCTGTTTTTT

D: TRBD1
V: TRBV12-3/TRBV12-4
J: TRBJ2-7
size: NA
CDR3: CASNTQGALYEQYF
DNA: TGTGCCAGCAATACACAGGGGGCGTTATACGAGCAGTACTTC

D: NA
V: TRBV20-1
J: TRBJ2-7
size: few
CDR3: CSASPPREHYEQYF
DNA: TGCAGTGCTAGCCCCCCGCGGGAACACTACGAGCAGTACTTC

D: NA
V: TRBV12-3/TRBV12-4
J: TRBJ1-1
size: many
CDR3: CASRAQGFNTEAFF
DNA: TGTGCCAGCAGGGCACAGGGATTTAACACTGAAGCTTTCTTT

D: NA
V: TRBV12-3/TRBV12-4
J: TRBJ2-7
size: many
CDR3: CASSLLQGGATVTYEQYF
DNA: TGTGCCAGCAGTTTATTGCAGGGGGGGGCAACAGTCACCTACGAGCAGTACTTC

D: NA
V: TRBV10-3
J: TRBJ2-1
size: many
CDR3: CAIRRGTLDVNEQFF
DNA: TGTGCCATCAGGAGGGGGACCCTGGACGTCAATGAGCAGTTCTTC

D: NA
V: TRBV27
J: TRBJ1-5
size: few
CDR3: CASSLSRDIQPQHF
DNA: TGTGCCAGCAGTTTATCCAGGGACATTCAGCCCCAGCATTTT

D: NA
V: TRBV11-3
J: TRBJ2-1
size: NA
CDR3: CASNPRGGEVRGEQFF
DNA: TGTGCCAGCAACCCCAGAGGGGGGGAGGTCCGCGGTGAGCAGTTCTTC

D: NA
V: TRBV7-2
J: TRBJ1-3
size: few
CDR3: CASSLDPGNVPGNTIYF
DNA: TGTGCCAGCAGCTTAGACCCGGGGAATGTGCCTGGAAACACCATATATTTT

D: NA
V: TRBV7-2
J: TRBJ1-5
size: NA
CDR3: CASSPRQNQPQHF
DNA: TGTGCCAGCAGCCCACGACAGAATCAGCCCCAGCATTTT

D: NA
V: TRBV6-1
J: TRBJ2-7
size: NA
CDR3: CASKSPRPRSYEQYF
DNA: TGTGCCAGCAAGAGCCCAAGGCCCCGTTCCTACGAGCAGTACTTC

D: TRBD2
V: TRBV4-3
J: TRBJ2-1
size: NA
CDR3: CASSQDVLAGNEQFF
DNA: TGCGCCAGCAGCCAAGATGTACTAGCGGGCAATGAGCAGTTCTTC

D: NA
V: TRBV4-3
J: TRBJ2-5
size: few
CDR3: CASSQDGPAGPPYQETQYF
DNA: TGCGCCAGCAGCCAAGATGGGCCGGCCGGGCCCCCGTACCAAGAGACCCAGTACTTC

D: NA
V: TRBV18
J: TRBJ1-3
size: NA
CDR3: CASSPLDSSSGNTIYF
DNA: TGTGCCAGCTCACCCCTCGACAGCAGCTCTGGAAACACCATATATTTT

D: NA
V: TRBV6-4
J: TRBJ2-3
size: NA
CDR3: CASTDWRYTDTQYF
DNA: TGTGCCAGCACCGACTGGCGGTACACAGATACGCAGTATTTT

D: NA
V: TRBV7-8
J: TRBJ2-3
size: few
CDR3: CASSAIVGGSSTDTQYF
DNA: TGTGCCAGCAGCGCCATCGTGGGGGGTTCTAGCACAGATACGCAGTATTTT

D: TRBD1
V: TRBV12-3/TRBV12-4
J: TRBJ1-1
size: NA
CDR3: CASRTSRGRNTEAFF
DNA: TGTGCCAGCAGAACTAGCAGGGGGAGGAACACTGAAGCTTTCTTT

D: NA
V: TRBV28
J: TRBJ2-2
size: NA
CDR3: CASSSGPSGELFF
DNA: TGTGCCAGCAGTTCCGGTCCCTCCGGGGAGCTGTTTTTT